This TCR beta chain was sequenced during a study of T cell clusters in autoimmune cytopenias (dated by TCRdb to between 2017 and 2020). Broadly, across the study: The median TRB sequencing depth was about 50,000 reads per sample, and the median number of distinct TRB clonotypes was approximately 2,000 per sample. Peripheral blood TRB and IGH repertoires were sequenced in autoimmune cytopenia patients at active disease and during treatment follow-up, alongside healthy, CLL and autoimmune hepatitis controls. The goal of the study was to determine whether autoimmune cytopenia patients have a disease-specific immune repertoire signature that could serve as a blood-based biomarker. The investigation overall reported the following: Almost three-fold more exclusive TRB clusters were observed in healthy donors than in active autoimmune hepatitis patients, consistent with an autoimmunity-wide signature. In the comparison of secondary cytopenia with CLL, the cluster-lack signature was not observed, apparently because the dominant lymphoma-associated repertoire masked the signature. The T cell clusters were defined only in silico, and the functional role of the clusters was left to be validated experimentally. GLIPH suggested that primary autoimmune cytopenia patients lacked physiological T cell clusters: 40 to 60 clusters were exclusive to healthy donors versus 17 exclusive to patients. The TRB repertoire shifts, including less even repertoires in secondary cytopenia and CLL, mostly reflected lymphoma bias and not autoimmunity.

TRB rearrangements were amplified by multiplex PCR using a touch-down protocol with TRB-A and TRB-B primer pools mixed in one tube. Two consecutive PCR reactions with Phusion HS II polymerase added Illumina adapters and sample indices to the amplicons. The amplicons were purified from gel with the NucleoSpin Gel and PCR Clean-up kit, after which the amplicons were quantified by Qubit and checked for quality on an Agilent 2100 Bioanalyzer. Sequencing of the libraries was performed on an Illumina MiSeq with 600-cycle, single-indexed, paired-end runs. The study's own analysis went as follows. MiXCR version 2.1.12, together with the default MiXCR reference library, was used to align and assemble the TRB reads. A clone was defined by each unique CDR3 nucleotide sequence, and the analysis included only productive sequences with two or more reads. Alpha-parameterized diversity profiles (alpha 0 to 5), including the Shannon (alpha 1) and Simpson (alpha 2) indices, were computed with an R script to assess repertoire diversity. Combinatorial TRB VJ usage was calculated with the tcR package and was compared between cohorts by principal component analysis performed with ade4. TCRbeta CDR3s were clustered with GLIPH on cohort pairs matched by age and read depth, and cluster frequencies were compared by Wilcoxon test. With the reads reprocessed by TCRdb, a single entry stands for each CDR3 protein sequence and no DNA is reported. TCRdb's processing, not the authors' own work, is the source of the V and J calls. The sample's records list about 8,400 distinct CDR3 sequences. The biggest ten clones account for roughly 20% of the sample.

The CDR1 and CDR2 encoded by the germline V gene are MNHEY and SVGAGI. There are 14 amino acids in the CDR3, from cysteine to phenylalanine inclusive. There is no recorded DNA. By frequency, this clonotype is medium-sized (0.01 to 0.1%), with no count recorded. Its antigen is currently not known. For each sample, TRB amplification used 250 to 300 ng of peripheral blood genomic DNA, equal to roughly 38,000 genome equivalents. The sample was peripheral blood. The origin of this receptor is a human donor with an autoimmune cytopenia or autoimmune hepatitis (not recorded which). The chain couples TRBV6-5 to TRBJ2-7; TCRdb outputs TRBD2, but without DNA this stays unchecked. CDR3 reads: CASRPSGVPYEQYF.